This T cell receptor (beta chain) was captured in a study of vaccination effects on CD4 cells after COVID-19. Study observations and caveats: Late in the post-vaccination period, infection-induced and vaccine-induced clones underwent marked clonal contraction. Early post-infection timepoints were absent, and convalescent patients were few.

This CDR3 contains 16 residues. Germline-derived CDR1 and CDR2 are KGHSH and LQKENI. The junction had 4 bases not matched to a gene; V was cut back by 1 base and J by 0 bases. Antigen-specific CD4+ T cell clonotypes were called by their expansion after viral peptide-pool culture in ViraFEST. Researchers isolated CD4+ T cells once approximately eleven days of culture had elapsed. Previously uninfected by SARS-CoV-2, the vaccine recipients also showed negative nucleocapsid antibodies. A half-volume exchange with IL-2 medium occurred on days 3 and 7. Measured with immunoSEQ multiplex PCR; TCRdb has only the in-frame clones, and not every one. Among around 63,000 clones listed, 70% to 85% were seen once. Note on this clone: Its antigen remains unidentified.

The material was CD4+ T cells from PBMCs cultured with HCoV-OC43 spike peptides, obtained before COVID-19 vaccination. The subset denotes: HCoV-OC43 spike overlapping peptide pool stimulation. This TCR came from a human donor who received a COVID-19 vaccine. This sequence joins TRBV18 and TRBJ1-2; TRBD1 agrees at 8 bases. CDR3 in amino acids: CASSPLDRAPNYGYTF. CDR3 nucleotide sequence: TGTGCCAGCTCACCACTGGACAGGGCGCCTAACTATGGCTACACCTTC. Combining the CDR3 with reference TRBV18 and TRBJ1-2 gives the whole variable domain NAGVMQNPRHLVRRRGQEARLRCSPMKGHSHVYWYRQLPEEGLKFMVYLQKENIIDESGMPKERFSAEFPKEGPSILRIQQVVRGDSAAYFCASSPLDRAPNYGYTFGSGTRLTVV.